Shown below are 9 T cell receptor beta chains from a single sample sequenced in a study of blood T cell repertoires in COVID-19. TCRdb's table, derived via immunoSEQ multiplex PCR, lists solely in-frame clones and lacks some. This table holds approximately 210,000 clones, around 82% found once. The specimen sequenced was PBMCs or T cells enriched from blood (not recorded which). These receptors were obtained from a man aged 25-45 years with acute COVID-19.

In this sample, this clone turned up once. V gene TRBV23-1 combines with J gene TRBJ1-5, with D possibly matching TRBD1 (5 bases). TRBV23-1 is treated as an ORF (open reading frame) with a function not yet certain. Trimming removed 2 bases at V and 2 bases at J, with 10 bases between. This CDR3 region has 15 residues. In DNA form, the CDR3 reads TGCGCCAGCAGTCAAGGTGGCAGGGGCAATCAGCCCCAGCATTTT. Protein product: CASSQGGRGNQPQHF.

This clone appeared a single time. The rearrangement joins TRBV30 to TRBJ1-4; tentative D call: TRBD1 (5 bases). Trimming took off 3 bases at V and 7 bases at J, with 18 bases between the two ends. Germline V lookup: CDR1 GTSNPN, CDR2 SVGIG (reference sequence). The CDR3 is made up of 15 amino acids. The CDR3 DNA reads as TGTGCCTGGAGCTCTATCGGGCAGGGAAGTGAAAAACTGTTTTTT. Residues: CAWSSIGQGSEKLFF.

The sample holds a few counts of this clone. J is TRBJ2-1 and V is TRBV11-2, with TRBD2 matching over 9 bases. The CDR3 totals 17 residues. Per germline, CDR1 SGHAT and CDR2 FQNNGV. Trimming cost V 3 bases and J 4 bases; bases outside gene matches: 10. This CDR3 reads CASSFPPASGAYNEQFF. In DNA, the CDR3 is TGTGCCAGCAGCTTTCCGCCCGCTAGCGGGGCTTACAATGAGCAGTTCTTC.

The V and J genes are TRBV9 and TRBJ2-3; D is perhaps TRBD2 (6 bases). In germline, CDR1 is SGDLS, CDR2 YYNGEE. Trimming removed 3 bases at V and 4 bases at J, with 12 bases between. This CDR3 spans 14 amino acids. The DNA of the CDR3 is TGTGCCAGCAGCGGGGGGGTTTGGGCAGATACGCAGTATTTT. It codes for CASSGGVWADTQYF.

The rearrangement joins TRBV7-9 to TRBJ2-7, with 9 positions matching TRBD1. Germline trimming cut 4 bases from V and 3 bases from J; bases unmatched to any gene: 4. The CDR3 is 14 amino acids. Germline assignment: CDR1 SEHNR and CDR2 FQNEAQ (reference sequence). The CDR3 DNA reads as TGTGCCAGCAGCTCCGGGACAGGGCTCTACGAGCAGTACTTC. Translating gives CASSSGTGLYEQYF.

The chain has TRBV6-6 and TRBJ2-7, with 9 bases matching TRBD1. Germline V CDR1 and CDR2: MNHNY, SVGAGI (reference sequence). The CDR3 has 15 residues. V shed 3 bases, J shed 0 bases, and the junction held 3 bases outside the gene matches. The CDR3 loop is CASSYTTGGSYEQYF. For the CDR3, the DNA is TGTGCCAGCAGTTATACGACAGGGGGCTCCTACGAGCAGTACTTC.

CDR3 region: CASSVGWNTEAFF. DNA for the CDR3: TGTGCCAGCAGTGTGGGCTGGAACACTGAAGCTTTCTTT. The rearrangement uses TRBV2 and TRBJ1-1; D is undetermined. The CDR3 loop spans 13 amino acids. V lost 4 bases and J lost 1, with 7 bases in between. The germline V gene has CDR1 SNHLY and CDR2 FYNNEI.

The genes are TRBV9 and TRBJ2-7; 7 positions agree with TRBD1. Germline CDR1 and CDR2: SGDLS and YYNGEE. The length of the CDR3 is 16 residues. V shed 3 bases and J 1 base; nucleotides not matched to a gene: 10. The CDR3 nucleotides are TGTGCCAGCAGCGAGGGGACAGAGCTTTTTTCCTACGAGCAGTACTTC. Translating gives CASSEGTELFSYEQYF.

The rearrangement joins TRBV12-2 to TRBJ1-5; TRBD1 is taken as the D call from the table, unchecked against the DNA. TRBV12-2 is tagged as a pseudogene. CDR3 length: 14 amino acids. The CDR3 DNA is TGTGCAAGTCGGCATTACAGGGGCCGACAGCCCCAGCATTTT. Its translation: CASRHYRGRQPQHF.